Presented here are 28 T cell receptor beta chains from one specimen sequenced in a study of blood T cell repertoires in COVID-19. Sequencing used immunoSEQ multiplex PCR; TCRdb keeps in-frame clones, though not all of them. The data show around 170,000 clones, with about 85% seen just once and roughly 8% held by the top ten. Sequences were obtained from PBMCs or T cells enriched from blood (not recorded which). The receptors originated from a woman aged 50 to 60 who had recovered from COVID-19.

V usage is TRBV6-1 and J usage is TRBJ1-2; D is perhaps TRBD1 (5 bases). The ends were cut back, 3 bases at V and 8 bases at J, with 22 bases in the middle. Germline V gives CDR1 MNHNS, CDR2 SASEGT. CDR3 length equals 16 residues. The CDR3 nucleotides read TGTGCCAGCAGTGAGGAAGCAGGGTTTGTAGGAGACGGCTACACCTTC. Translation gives CASSEEAGFVGDGYTF.

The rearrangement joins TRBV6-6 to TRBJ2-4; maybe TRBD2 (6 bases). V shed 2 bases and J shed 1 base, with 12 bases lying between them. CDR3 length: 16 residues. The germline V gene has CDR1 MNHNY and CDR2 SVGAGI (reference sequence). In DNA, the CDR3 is TGTGCCAGCAGTTACCTTGGGGGGACGGCCAAAAACATTCAGTACTTC. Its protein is CASSYLGGTAKNIQYF.

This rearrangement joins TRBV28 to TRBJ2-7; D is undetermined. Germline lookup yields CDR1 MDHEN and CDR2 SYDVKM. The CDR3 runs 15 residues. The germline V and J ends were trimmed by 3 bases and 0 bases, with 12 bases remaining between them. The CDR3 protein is CASSLPSLSSYEQYF. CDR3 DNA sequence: TGTGCCAGCAGTTTGCCCAGTCTTTCCTCCTACGAGCAGTACTTC. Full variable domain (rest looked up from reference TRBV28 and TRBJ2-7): DVKVTQSSRYLVKRTGEKVFLECVQDMDHENMFWYRQDPGLGLRLIYFSYDVKMKEKGDIPEGYSVSREKKERFSLILESASTNQTSMYLCASSLPSLSSYEQYFGPGTRLTVT.

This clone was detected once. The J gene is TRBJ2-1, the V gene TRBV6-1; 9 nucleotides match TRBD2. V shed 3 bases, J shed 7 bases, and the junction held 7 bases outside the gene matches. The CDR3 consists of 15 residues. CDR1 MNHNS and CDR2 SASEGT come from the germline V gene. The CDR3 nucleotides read TGTGCCAGCAGTGACCATTGGACTAGCGTAAATGAGCAGTTCTTC. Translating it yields CASSDHWTSVNEQFF.

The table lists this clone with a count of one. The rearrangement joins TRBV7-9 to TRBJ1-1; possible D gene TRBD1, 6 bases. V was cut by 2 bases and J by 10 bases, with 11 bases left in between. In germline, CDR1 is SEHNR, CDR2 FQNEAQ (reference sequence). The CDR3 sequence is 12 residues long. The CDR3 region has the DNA TGTGCCAGCAGCTTACTGGGCAGGGGAGCTTTCTTT. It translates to CASSLLGRGAFF.

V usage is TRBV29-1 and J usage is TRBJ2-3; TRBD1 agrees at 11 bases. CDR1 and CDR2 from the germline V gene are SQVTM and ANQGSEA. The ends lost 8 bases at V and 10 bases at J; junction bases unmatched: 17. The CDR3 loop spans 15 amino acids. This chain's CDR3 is CSLTAADRGQGPQYF. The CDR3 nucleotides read TGCAGCCTAACGGCCGCGGACAGGGGGCAGGGTCCGCAGTATTTT.

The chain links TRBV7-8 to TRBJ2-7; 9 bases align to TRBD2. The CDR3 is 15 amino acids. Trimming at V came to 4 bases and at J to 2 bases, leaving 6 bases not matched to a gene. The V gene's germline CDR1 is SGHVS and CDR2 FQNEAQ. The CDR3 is CASSSPSGKPYEQYF. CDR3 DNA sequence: TGTGCCAGCAGCTCGCCTAGCGGGAAACCCTACGAGCAGTACTTC.

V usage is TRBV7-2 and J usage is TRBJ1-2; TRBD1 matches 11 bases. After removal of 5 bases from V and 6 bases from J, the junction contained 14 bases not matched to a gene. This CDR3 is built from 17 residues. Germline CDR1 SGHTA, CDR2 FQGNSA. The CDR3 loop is CASSPRDRGNILDGYTF. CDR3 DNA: TGTGCCAGCAGCCCTCGGGACAGGGGGAATATATTGGATGGCTACACCTTC.

In DNA, the CDR3 is TGTGCCAGTAGCCCAACAGAGAACACTGAAGCTTTCTTT. Translation gives CASSPTENTEAFF. J is TRBJ1-1 and V is TRBV19; D is uncertain. This CDR3 is 13 amino acids long. V gave up 6 bases and J gave up 1 base, with 9 bases separating them. Germline lookup yields CDR1 LNHDA and CDR2 SQIVND (reference sequence).

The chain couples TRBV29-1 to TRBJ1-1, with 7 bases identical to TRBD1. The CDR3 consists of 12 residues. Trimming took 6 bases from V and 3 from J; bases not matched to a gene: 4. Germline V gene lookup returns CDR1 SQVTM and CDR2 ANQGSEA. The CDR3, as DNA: TGCAGCGTGACAGGGTCGGACACTGAAGCTTTCTTT. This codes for CSVTGSDTEAFF.

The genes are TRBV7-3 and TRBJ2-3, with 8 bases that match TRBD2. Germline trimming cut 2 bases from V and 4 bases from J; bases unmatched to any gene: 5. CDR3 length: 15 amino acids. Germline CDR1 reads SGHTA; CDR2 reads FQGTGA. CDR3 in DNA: TGTGCCAGCAGCTTAGGACTAGCTGACTCAGATACGCAGTATTTT. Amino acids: CASSLGLADSDTQYF.

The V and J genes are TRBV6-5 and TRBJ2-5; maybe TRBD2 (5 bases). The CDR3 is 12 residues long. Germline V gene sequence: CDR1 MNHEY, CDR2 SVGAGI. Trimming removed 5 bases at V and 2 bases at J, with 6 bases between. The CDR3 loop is CASSPGQETQYF. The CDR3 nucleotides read TGTGCCAGCAGTCCGGGGCAAGAGACCCAGTACTTC.

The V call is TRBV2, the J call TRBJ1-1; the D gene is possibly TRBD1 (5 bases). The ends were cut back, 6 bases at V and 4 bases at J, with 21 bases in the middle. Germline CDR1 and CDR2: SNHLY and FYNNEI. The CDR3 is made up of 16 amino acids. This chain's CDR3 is CASSDFGTTGGTEAFF. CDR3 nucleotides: TGTGCCAGCAGCGACTTTGGGACTACCGGGGGCACTGAAGCTTTCTTT.

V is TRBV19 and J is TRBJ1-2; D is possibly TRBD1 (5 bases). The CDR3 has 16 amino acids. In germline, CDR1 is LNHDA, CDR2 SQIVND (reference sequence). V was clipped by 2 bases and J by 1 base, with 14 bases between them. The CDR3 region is CASSIQGAAVNYGYTF. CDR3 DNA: TGTGCCAGTAGTATACAGGGCGCGGCGGTTAACTATGGCTACACCTTC.

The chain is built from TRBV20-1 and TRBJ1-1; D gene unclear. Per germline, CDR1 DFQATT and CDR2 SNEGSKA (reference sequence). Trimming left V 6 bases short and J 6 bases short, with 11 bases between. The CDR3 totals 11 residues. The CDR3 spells CSAQFSAEAFF. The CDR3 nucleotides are TGCAGTGCGCAGTTTTCCGCTGAAGCTTTCTTT.

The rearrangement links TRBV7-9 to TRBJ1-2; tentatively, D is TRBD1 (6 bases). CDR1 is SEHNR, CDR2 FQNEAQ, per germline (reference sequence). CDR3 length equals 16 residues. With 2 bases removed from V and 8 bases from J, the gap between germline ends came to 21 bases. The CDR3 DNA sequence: TGTGCCAGCAGCTTAAGTTCCTATCGGAACAGGGAAGGCTACACCTTC. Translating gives CASSLSSYRNREGYTF.

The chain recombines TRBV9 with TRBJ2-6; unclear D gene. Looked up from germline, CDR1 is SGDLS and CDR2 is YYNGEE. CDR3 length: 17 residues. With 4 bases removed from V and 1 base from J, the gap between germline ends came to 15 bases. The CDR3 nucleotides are TGTGCCAGCAGCCCCCCGGCGAGGCTATCTGGGGCCAACGTCCTGACTTTC. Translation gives CASSPPARLSGANVLTF.

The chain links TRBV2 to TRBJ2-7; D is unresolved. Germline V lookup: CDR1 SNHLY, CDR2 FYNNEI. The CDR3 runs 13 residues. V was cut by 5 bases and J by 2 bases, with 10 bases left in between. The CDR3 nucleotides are TGTGCCAGCAGTAAAACAGAGACCTACGAGCAGTACTTC. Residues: CASSKTETYEQYF.

CDR3 amino acids: CSASGLGQGYGYTF. The CDR3 DNA reads as TGCAGTGCGAGTGGGTTGGGACAGGGGTATGGCTACACCTTC. The V and J genes are TRBV20-1 and TRBJ1-2, with TRBD1 matching 10 bases. CDR3 size: 14 residues. The germline CDR1 and CDR2 sequences are DFQATT and SNEGSKA (reference sequence). Unmatched junction bases numbered 9, after V lost 6 bases and J lost 5 bases.

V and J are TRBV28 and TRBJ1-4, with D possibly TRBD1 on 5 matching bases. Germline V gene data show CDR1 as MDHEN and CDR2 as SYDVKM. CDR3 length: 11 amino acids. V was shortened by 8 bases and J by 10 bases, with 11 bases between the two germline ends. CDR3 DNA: TGTGCCAGCGGGTGGGGGGGAAAACTGTTTTTT. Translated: CASGWGGKLFF.

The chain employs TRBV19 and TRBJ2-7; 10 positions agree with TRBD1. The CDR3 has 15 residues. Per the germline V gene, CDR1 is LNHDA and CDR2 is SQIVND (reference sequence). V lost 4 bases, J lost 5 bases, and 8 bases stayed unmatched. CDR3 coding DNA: TGTGCCAGTAGTAACACGGGACAGGGGATCCACGAGCAGTACTTC. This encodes CASSNTGQGIHEQYF.

CDR3 region: CASSGTGSTPLHF. CDR3 sequence (DNA): TGTGCCAGTTCCGGGACAGGGTCCACACCCCTCCACTTT. The V call is TRBV19, the J call TRBJ1-6; 9 positions agree with TRBD1. The junction had 7 bases not matched to a gene; V was cut back by 8 bases and J by 11 bases. The CDR3 covers 13 residues. Germline CDR1 reads LNHDA; CDR2 reads SQIVND (reference sequence).

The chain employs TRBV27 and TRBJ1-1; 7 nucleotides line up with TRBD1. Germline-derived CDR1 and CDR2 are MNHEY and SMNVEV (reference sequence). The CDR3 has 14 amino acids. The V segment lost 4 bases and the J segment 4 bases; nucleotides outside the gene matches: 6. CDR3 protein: CASSSRTGSTEAFF. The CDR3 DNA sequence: TGTGCCAGCAGTTCCCGGACAGGTAGCACTGAAGCTTTCTTT.

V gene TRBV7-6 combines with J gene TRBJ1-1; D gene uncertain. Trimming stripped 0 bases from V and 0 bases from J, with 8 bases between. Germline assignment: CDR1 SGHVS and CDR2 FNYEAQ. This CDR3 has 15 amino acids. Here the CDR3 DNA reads TGTGCCAGCAGCTTAGCGCCAGACATGAACACTGAAGCTTTCTTT. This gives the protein CASSLAPDMNTEAFF.

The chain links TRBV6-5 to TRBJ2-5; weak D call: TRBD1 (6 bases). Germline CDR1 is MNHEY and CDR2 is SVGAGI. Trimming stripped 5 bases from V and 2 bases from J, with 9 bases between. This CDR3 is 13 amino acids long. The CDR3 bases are TGTGCCAGCAGTACAGGGTCACAAGAGACCCAGTACTTC. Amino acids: CASSTGSQETQYF.

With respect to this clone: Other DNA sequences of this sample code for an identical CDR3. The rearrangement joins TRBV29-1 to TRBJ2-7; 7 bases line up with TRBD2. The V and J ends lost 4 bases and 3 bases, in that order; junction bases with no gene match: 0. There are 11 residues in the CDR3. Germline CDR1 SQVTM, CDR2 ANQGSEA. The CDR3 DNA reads TGCAGCGTTGGGGAGGGCTACGAGCAGTACTTC. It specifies CSVGEGYEQYF.

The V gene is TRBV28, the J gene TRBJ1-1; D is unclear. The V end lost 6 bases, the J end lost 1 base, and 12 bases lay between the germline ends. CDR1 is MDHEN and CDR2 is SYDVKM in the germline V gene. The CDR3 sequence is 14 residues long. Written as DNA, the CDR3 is TGTGCCAGCAGCTGGCCTGGGAGGAACACTGAAGCTTTCTTT. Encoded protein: CASSWPGRNTEAFF.

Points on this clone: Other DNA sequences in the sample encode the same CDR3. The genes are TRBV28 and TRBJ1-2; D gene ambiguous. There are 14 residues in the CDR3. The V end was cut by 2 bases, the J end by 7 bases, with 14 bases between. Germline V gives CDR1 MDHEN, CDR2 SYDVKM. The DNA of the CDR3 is TGTGCCAGCAGTTTAGGAACCGGGGAAGGTGGCTACACCTTC. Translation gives CASSLGTGEGGYTF.